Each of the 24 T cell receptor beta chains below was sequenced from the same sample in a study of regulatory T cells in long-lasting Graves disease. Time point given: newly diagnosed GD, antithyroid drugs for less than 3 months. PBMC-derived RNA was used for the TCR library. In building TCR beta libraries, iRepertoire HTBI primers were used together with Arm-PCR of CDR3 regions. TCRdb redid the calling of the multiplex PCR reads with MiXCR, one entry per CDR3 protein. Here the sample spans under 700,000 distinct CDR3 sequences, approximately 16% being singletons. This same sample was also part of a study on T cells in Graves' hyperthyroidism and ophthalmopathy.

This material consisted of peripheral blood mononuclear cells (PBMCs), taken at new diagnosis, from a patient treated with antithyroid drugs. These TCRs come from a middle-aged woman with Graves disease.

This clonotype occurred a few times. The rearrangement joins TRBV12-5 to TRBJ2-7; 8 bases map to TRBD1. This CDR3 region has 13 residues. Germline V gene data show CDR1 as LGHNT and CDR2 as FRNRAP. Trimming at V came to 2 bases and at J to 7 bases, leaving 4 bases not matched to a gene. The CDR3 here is CASGLQGAGEQYF. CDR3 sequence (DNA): TGTGCTAGTGGTTTGCAGGGGGCAGGGGAGCAGTACTTC.

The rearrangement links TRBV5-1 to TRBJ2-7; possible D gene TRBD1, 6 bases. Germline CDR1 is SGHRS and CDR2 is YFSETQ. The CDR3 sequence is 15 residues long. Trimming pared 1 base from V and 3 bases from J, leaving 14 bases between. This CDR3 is CASSLSAGEIYEQYF. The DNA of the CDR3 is TGCGCCAGCAGCTTGTCGGCAGGGGAAATCTACGAGCAGTACTTC.

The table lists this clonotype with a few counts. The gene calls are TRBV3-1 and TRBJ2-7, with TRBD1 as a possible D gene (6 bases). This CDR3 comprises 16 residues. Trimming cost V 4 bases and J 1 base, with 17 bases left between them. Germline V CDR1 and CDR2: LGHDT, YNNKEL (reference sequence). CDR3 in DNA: TGTGCCAGCAGCCCCCAAAGGGGGTCGTTGTCCTACGAGCAGTACTTC. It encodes CASSPQRGSLSYEQYF.

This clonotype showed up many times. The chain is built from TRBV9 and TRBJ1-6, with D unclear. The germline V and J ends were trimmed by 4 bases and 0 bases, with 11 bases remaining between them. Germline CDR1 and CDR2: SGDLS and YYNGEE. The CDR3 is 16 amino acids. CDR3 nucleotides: TGTGCCAGCAGCTTGACGGGCAGCTCCTATAATTCACCCCTCCACTTT. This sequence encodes CASSLTGSSYNSPLHF.

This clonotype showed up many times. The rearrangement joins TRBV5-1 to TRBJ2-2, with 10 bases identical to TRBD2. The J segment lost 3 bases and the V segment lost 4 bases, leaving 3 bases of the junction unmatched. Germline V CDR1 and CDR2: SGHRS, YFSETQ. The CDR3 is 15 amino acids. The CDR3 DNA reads TGCGCCAGCAGCGGGACTAGCGACCACACCGGGGAGCTGTTTTTT. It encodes CASSGTSDHTGELFF.

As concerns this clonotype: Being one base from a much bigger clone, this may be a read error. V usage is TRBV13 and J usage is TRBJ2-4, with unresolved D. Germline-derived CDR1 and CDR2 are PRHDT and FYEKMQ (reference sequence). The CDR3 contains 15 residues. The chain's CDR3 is CDSIRADRAKNIQYF. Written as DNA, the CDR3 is TGTGACAGCATTCGGGCAGATAGAGCCAAAAACATTCAGTACTTC.

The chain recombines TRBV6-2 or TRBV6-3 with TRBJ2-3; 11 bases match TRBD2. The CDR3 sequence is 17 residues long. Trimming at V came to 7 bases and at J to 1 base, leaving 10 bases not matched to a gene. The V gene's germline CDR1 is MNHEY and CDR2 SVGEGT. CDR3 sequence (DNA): TGTGCCAGCACTTCCTTAGCGGGGGGGAGGGGCACAGATACGCAGTATTTT. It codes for CASTSLAGGRGTDTQYF.

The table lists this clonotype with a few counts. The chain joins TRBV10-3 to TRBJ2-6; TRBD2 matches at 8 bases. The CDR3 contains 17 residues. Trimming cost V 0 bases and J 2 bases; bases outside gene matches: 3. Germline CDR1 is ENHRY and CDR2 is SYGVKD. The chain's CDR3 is CAISESRAGAGANVLTF. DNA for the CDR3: TGTGCCATCAGTGAGTCGAGAGCGGGGGCTGGGGCCAACGTCCTGACTTTC.

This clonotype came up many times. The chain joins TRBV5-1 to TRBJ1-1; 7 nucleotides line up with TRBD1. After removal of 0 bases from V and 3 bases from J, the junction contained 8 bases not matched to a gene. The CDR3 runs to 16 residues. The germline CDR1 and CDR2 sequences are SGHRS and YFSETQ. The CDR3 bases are TGCGCCAGCAGCTTGGCCGGGGCAGGGGGGGACACTGAAGCTTTCTTT. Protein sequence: CASSLAGAGGDTEAFF.

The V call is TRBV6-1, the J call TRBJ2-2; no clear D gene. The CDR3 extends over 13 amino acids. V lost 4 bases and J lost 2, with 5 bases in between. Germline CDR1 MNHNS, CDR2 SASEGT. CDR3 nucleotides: TGTGCCAGCAGTGTTTCAAACACCGGGGAGCTGTTTTTT. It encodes CASSVSNTGELFF.

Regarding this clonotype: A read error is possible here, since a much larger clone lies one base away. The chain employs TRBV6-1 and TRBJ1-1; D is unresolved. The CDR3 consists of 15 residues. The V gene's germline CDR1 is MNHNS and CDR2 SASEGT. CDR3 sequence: CDSSYNVPMNTEAFF. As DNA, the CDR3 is TGTGACAGCAGTTATAACGTACCGATGAACACTGAAGCTTTCTTT.

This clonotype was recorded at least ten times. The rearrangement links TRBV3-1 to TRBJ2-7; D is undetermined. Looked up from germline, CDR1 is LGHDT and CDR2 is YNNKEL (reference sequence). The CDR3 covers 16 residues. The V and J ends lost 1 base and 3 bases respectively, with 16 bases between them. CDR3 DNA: TGTGCCAGCAGCCAAGTTATGGCAGGCTCTAACTACGAGCAGTACTTC. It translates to CASSQVMAGSNYEQYF.

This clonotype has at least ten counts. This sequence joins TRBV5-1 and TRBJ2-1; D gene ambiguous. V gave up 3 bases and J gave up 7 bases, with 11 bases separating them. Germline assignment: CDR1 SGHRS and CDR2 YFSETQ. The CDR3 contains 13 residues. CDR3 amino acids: CASSSPYANEQFF. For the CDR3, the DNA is TGCGCCAGCAGCTCGCCGTATGCGAATGAGCAGTTCTTC.

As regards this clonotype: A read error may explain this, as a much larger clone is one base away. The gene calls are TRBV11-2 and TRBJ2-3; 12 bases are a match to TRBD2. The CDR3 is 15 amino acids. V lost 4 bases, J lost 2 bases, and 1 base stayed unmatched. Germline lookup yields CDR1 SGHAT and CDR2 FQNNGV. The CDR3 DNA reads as TGTGCCAGCAGCTCTAGCGGGGGGGACACAGATACGCAGTATTTT. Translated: CASSSSGGDTDTQYF.

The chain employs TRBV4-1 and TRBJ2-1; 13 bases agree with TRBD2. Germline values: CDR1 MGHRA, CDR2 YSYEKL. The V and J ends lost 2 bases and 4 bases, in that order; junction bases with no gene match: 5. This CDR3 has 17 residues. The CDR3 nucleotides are TGCGCCAGCAGCCAAACCCGACTAGCGGGGGGTTACAATGAGCAGTTCTTC. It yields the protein CASSQTRLAGGYNEQFF.

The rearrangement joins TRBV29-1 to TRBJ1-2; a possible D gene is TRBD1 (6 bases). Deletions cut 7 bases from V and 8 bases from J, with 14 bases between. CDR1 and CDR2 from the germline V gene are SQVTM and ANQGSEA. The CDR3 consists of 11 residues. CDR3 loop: CSGSTGWGYTF. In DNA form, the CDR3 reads TGCAGCGGCTCCACAGGGTGGGGCTACACCTTC.

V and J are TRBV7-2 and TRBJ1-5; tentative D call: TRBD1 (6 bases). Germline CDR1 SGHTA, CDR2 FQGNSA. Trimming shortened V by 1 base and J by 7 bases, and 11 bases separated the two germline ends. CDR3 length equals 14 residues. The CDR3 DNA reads TGTGCCAGCAGCTTAGTACAGGGCAGCCAGCCCCAGCATTTT. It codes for CASSLVQGSQPQHF.

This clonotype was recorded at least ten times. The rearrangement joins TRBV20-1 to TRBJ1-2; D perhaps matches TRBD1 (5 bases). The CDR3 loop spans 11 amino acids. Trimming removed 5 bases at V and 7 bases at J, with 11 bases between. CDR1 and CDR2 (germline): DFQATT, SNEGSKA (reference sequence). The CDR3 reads CSASDGGGYTF. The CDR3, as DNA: TGCAGTGCTTCAGATGGGGGTGGCTACACCTTC.

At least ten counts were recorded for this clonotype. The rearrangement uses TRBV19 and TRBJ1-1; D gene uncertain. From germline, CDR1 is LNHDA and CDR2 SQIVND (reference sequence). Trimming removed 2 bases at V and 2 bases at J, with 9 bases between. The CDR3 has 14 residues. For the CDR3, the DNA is TGTGCCAGTAGTATAACCAAGACAAACACTGAAGCTTTCTTT. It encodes CASSITKTNTEAFF.

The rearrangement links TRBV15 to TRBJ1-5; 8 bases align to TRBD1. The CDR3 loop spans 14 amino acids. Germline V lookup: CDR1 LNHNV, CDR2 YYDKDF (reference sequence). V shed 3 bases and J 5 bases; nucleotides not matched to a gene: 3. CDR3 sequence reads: CATSSGQGDQPQHF. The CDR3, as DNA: TGTGCCACCAGCAGTGGACAGGGCGATCAGCCCCAGCATTTT.

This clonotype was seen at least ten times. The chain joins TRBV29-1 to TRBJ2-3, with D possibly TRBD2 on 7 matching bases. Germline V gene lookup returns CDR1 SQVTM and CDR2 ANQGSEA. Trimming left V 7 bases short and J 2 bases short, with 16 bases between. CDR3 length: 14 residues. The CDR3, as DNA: TGCAGCGCCGAAACGGGGGGCCACACAGATACGCAGTATTTT. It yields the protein CSAETGGHTDTQYF.

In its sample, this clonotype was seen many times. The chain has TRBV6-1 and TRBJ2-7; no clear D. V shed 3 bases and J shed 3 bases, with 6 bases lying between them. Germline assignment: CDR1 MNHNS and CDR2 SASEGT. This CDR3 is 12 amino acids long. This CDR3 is CASSEMGYEQYF. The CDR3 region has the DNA TGTGCCAGCAGTGAGATGGGCTACGAGCAGTACTTC.

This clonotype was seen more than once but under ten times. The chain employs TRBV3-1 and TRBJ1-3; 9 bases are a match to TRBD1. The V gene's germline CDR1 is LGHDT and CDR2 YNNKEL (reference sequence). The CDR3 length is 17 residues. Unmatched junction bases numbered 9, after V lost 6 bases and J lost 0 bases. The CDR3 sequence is CASSYGGQGSSGNTIYF. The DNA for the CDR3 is TGTGCCAGCAGTTACGGGGGACAGGGTAGCTCTGGAAACACCATATATTTT.

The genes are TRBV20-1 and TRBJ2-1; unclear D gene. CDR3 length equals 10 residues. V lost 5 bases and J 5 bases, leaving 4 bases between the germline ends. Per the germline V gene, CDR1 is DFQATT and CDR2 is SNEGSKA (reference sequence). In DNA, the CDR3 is TGCAGTGCTCGGAACAATGAGCAGTTCTTC. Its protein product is CSARNNEQFF.